The rows below give T cell receptor beta chains drawn from one sample of a study of blood T cell repertoires in COVID-19. Generated by immunoSEQ multiplex PCR, the TCRdb table keeps only in-frame clones and is missing some. The repertoire holds 90,000 or so clones, roughly 85% seen once, with 15% to 20% in the top ten. The specimen was peripheral blood. The receptors shown here come from a woman aged 60-70 years with COVID-19, enrolled during active disease. CDR3s include the opening cysteine and the closing phenylalanine or tryptophan. A D gene is named only where the DNA matches it firmly. Size is stated for part of the rows, as once, few or many counts, or as a class when the clone is expanded.

.	.	TRBV10-1	TRBJ1-2	TGCGCCAGCGGGCACAGGGACTATGGCTACACCTTC	CASGHRDYGYTF
.	.	TRBV28	TRBJ2-2	TGTGCCAGCAGTCCACCCCCCCCAGGGACCGGGGAGCTGTTTTTT	CASSPPPPGTGELFF
TRBD1	.	TRBV27	TRBJ2-7	TGTGCCAGCACCGTTAGGGGACAGGGTGGCTACGAGCAGTACTTC	CASTVRGQGGYEQYF
TRBD2	.	TRBV19	TRBJ2-3	TGTGCCAGTAGTATGACTAGCAATGGCAGAGATACGCAGTATTTT	CASSMTSNGRDTQYF
.	once	TRBV6-1	TRBJ1-1	TGTGCCAGCAGTGAAATGGTCCCAGTTCATGAAGCTTTCTTT	CASSEMVPVHEAFF
TRBD1	.	TRBV11-2	TRBJ2-6	TGTGCCAGCAGCCGGCAGGGGGCTGGGGCCAACGTCCTGACTTTC	CASSRQGAGANVLTF
.	.	TRBV5-1	TRBJ1-1	TGCGCCAGCGGGTTGGACGGTGAAGCTTTCTTT	CASGLDGEAFF
.	.	TRBV3-1/TRBV3-2	TRBJ1-5	TGTGCCAGCAGCCAATGGGCCAGGGGAGTACAAAGCAATCAGCCCCAGCATTTT	CASSQWARGVQSNQPQHF
.	.	TRBV6-5	TRBJ1-2	TGTGCCAGCACAATGGGCCTTTCCATTGGCTATGGCTACACCTTC	CASTMGLSIGYGYTF
TRBD1	.	TRBV28	TRBJ2-2	TGTGCCAGTACCCCTTGGACAGGGGGCTACACCGGGGAGCTGTTTTTT	CASTPWTGGYTGELFF
TRBD2	.	TRBV30	TRBJ2-5	TGTGCCTGGAGTGTACGGTCTGGGCGGGGGGGAGAGACCCAGTACTTC	CAWSVRSGRGGETQYF
.	.	TRBV2	TRBJ1-1	TGTGCCAGCAGGGAACGTGGAGTTACTGAAGCTTTCTTT	CASRERGVTEAFF
TRBD1	.	TRBV7-3	TRBJ2-2	TGTGCCAGCAGCTACGACAGGGTCAGCTGGGCCGGGGAGCTGTTTTTT	CASSYDRVSWAGELFF
TRBD2	once	TRBV7-2	TRBJ2-7	TGTGCCAGCAGCTTATTAGCGGGTAATACCTACGAGCAGTACTTC	CASSLLAGNTYEQYF
.	.	TRBV6-2/TRBV6-3	TRBJ2-5	TGTGCCAGCAGTTCCTGGACAAGTCAAGAGACCCAGTACTTC	CASSSWTSQETQYF
.	.	TRBV4-1	TRBJ1-3	TGCGCCAGCAGCCACTGGCGGATTGTTGGAGCCGCCTCTGGAAACACCATATATTTT	CASSHWRIVGAASGNTIYF
.	.	TRBV11-2	TRBJ1-2	TGTGCCAGCAGCTTAGGGCGGGGGACATTCTATGGCTACACCTTC	CASSLGRGTFYGYTF
TRBD1	once	TRBV5-4	TRBJ2-1	TGTGCCAGCAGACGTGACAGGGGCTCCTACAATGAGCAGTTCTTC	CASRRDRGSYNEQFF
TRBD2	.	TRBV4-1	TRBJ2-7	TGCGCCAGCAGCCATTATAGCGGGGGGACCTACGAGCAGTACTTC	CASSHYSGGTYEQYF
TRBD1	.	TRBV4-3	TRBJ2-7	TGCGCCAGCAGCCAAGGGACAGGGGTAAACGAGCAGTACTTC	CASSQGTGVNEQYF
.	.	TRBV7-9	TRBJ1-5	TGTGCCAGCAGCTTAGAGGGGGATCAGCCCCAGCATTTT	CASSLEGDQPQHF
.	.	TRBV11-3	TRBJ2-7	TGTGCCAGCAGCTTAGACAGGGACTACGAGCAGTACTTC	CASSLDRDYEQYF
.	.	TRBV6-4	TRBJ2-2	TGTGCCAGCAGGGACAGCCGGGGCGGGGAGCTGTTTTTT	CASRDSRGGELFF
.	few	TRBV7-2	TRBJ1-2	TGTGCCAGCAGCTTGGATTCAGGGGACTATGGCTACACCTTC	CASSLDSGDYGYTF
.	.	TRBV19	TRBJ1-4	TGTGCCAGTAGTCCCGGGGCAACTAATGAAAAACTGTTTTTT	CASSPGATNEKLFF
.	.	TRBV5-1	TRBJ1-3	TGCGCCAGCAGCTTGGGCGGCGGATCTGGAAACACCATATATTTT	CASSLGGGSGNTIYF
TRBD1	.	TRBV19	TRBJ1-2	TGTGCCAGTAGTATTGGATCAGGGGGCGGCTATGGCTACACCTTC	CASSIGSGGGYGYTF
TRBD1	few	TRBV28	TRBJ1-5	TGTGCCAGCAGTTCGCGGACAGGGGGGAGCAATCAGCCCCAGCATTTT	CASSSRTGGSNQPQHF
.	.	TRBV2	TRBJ2-4	TGTGCCAGCAGTGTTTTGAGAGCCAAAAACATTCAGTACTTC	CASSVLRAKNIQYF
TRBD2	once	TRBV5-6	TRBJ2-3	TGTGCCAGCAGCTCATACCTGCAGCGGGGGGCAAGCACAGATACGCAGTATTTT	CASSSYLQRGASTDTQYF
.	few	TRBV4-3	TRBJ1-6	TGCGCCAGCAGCCAAGATCGGGGGAATAATTCACCCCTCCACTTT	CASSQDRGNNSPLHF
TRBD2	.	TRBV30	TRBJ2-7	TGTGCCTGGAGTACCGGGGGGGCCGCGGCCTACGAGCAGTACTTC	CAWSTGGAAAYEQYF
.	few	TRBV7-6	TRBJ1-1	TGTGCCAGCAGCTTTAGTGGTGCGTTGAACACTGAAGCTTTCTTT	CASSFSGALNTEAFF
.	.	TRBV20-1	TRBJ2-1	TGCAGTGCTTACATGCCGGGAAAGCAGTTCTTC	CSAYMPGKQFF
TRBD1	few	TRBV19	TRBJ2-5	TGTGCCAGTAGTATCACCACAGACAGGGGGTTGGAGACCCAGTACTTC	CASSITTDRGLETQYF
.	.	TRBV29-1	TRBJ2-7	TGCAGCGTTGATAGCCAGGGCTCCTACGAGCAGTACTTC	CSVDSQGSYEQYF
TRBD2	.	TRBV19	TRBJ2-3	TGTGCCAGTAGTCCCCCGCTAGCGGGGGTGCCGCAGTATTTT	CASSPPLAGVPQYF
TRBD2	.	TRBV5-1	TRBJ2-2	TGCGCCAGCAGCTCCGCAGCGGGGGGTGTCGGGGAGCTGTTTTTT	CASSSAAGGVGELFF
.	.	TRBV29-1	TRBJ2-1	TGCAGCGTTGCTGTAGACAATGAGCAGTTCTTC	CSVAVDNEQFF
.	.	TRBV19	TRBJ2-2	TGTGCCAGTAGTACTCTCGGGGGCACCGGGGAGCTGTTTTTT	CASSTLGGTGELFF
.	.	TRBV2	TRBJ2-2	TGTGCCAGCGGTGGGGGCGGGGGCACCGGGGAGCTGTTTTTT	CASGGGGGTGELFF
.	.	TRBV2	TRBJ1-4	TGTGCCAGCAAGACTAACAGCGCAACTAATGAAAAACTGTTTTTT	CASKTNSATNEKLFF
.	.	TRBV6-5	TRBJ2-3	TGTGCCAGCAGTTACGACAACACAGATACGCAGTATTTT	CASSYDNTDTQYF
.	.	TRBV6-5	TRBJ2-3	TGTGCCAGCAGCGCCGTTGGGGGCGACGCAGATACGCAGTATTTT	CASSAVGGDADTQYF
TRBD1	.	TRBV7-8	TRBJ1-2	TGTGCCAGCAGCTTAGCCCCGTCAGGGGGTGGCTACACCTTC	CASSLAPSGGGYTF
.	once	TRBV7-2	TRBJ1-2	TGTGCCAGCAGCTTCTCGACACGGCTAATGGATGGCTACACCTTC	CASSFSTRLMDGYTF
.	.	TRBV28	TRBJ2-3	TGTGCCAGCGCCCGGGCGGGCGGCACAGATACGCAGTATTTT	CASARAGGTDTQYF
.	.	TRBV5-1	TRBJ1-1	TGCGCCAGCAGCTCCGAGGCGGGCTCTATGAACACTGAAGCTTTCTTT	CASSSEAGSMNTEAFF
.	.	TRBV10-3	TRBJ1-2	TGTGCCATCAGTGAACGGGAACACTATGGCTACACCTTC	CAISEREHYGYTF
TRBD1	.	TRBV18	TRBJ2-7	TGTGCCAGCTCACGAGCCAGGGGGACGTACGAGCAGTACTTC	CASSRARGTYEQYF
TRBD1	few	TRBV29-1	TRBJ1-2	TGCAGCGCAGGACAGGGGGCCTTTGGCTATGGCTACACCTTC	CSAGQGAFGYGYTF
TRBD2	.	TRBV5-6	TRBJ2-3	TGTGCCAGCAGCCCCGGGGGACTAGTGATGGATACGCAGTATTTT	CASSPGGLVMDTQYF
TRBD2	.	TRBV5-4	TRBJ2-2	TGTGCCAGCAGCCTAGACGCGGGGGGGCCTGGCACCGGGGAGCTGTTTTTT	CASSLDAGGPGTGELFF
TRBD1	.	TRBV5-1	TRBJ1-3	TGCGCCAGCAGCTTGGGATGGGGACAGGCCCGTGGAAACACCATATATTTT	CASSLGWGQARGNTIYF
TRBD1	once	TRBV7-2	TRBJ2-5	TGTGCCAGCAGCTTAGGCCCGACAGGGGGCGAGACCCAGTACTTC	CASSLGPTGGETQYF
.	.	TRBV5-6	TRBJ2-5	TGTGCCAGCAGCCCCTCAGACAATGGAGAGACCCAGTACTTC	CASSPSDNGETQYF
.	once	TRBV20-1	TRBJ1-1	TGCTTCGGTTACTCGAACACTGAAGCTTTCTTT	CFGYSNTEAFF
TRBD1	.	TRBV30	TRBJ1-3	TGTGCCTGGAGTCTCGGGACAGATGGAAACACCATATATTTT	CAWSLGTDGNTIYF
TRBD1	.	TRBV19	TRBJ2-3	TGTGCCAGCCGGGACAGGGGGCGAGCAGATACGCAGTATTTT	CASRDRGRADTQYF
TRBD1	.	TRBV2	TRBJ2-7	TGTGCCAGCAGTCGGGACAGGGATGAGCAGTACTTC	CASSRDRDEQYF